This TCR beta chain was captured in a study of blood T cell repertoires in COVID-19. Measured with immunoSEQ multiplex PCR; TCRdb has only the in-frame clones, and not every one. The sample lists 300,000 to 400,000 clones, about 88% occurring once. This CDR3 is 13 amino acids long. Germline loops: CDR1 MNHNS, CDR2 SASEGT. The trim removed 8 bases at V and 7 bases at J, leaving 3 bases unmatched. This clonotype was obtained from a woman aged 25-40 years who had recovered from COVID-19. The sample was PBMCs or T cells enriched from blood (not recorded which). This chain uses TRBV6-1 with TRBJ1-6; 9 positions match TRBD1. The CDR3 region has the DNA TGTGCCAGCGGGACAGGGCACAATTCACCCCTCCACTTT. It codes for CASGTGHNSPLHF.